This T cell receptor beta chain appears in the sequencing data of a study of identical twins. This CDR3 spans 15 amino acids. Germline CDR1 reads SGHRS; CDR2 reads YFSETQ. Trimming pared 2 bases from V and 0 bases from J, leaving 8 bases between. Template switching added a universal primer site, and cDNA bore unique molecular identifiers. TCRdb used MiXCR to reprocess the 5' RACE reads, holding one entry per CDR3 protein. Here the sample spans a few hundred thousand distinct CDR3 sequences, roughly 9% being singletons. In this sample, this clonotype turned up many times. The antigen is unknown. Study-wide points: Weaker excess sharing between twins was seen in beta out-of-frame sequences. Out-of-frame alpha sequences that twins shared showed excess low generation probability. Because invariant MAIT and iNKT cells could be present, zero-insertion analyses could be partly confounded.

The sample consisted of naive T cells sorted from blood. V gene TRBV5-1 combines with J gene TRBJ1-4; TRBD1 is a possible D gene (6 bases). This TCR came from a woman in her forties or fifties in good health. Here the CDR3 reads CASSFRTATNEKLFF. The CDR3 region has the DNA TGCGCCAGCAGCTTCCGGACAGCAACTAATGAAAAACTGTTTTTT. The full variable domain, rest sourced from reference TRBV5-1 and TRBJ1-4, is KAGVTQTPRYLIKTRGQQVTLSCSPISGHRSVSWYQQTPGQGLQFLFEYFSETQRNKGNFPGRFSGRQFSNSRSEMNVSTLELGDSALYLCASSFRTATNEKLFFGSGTQLSVL.